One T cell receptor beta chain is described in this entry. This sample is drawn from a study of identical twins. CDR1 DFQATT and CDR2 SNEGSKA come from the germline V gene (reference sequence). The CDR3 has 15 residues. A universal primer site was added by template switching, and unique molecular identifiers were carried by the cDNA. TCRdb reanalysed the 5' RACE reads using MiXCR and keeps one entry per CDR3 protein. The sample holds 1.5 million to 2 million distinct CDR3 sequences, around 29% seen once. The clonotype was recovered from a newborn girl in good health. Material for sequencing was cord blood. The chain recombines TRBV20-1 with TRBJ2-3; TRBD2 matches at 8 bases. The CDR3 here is CSVVDFGGASDTQYF. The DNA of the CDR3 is TGCAGCGTCGTAGACTTCGGGGGGGCCTCAGATACGCAGTATTTT.